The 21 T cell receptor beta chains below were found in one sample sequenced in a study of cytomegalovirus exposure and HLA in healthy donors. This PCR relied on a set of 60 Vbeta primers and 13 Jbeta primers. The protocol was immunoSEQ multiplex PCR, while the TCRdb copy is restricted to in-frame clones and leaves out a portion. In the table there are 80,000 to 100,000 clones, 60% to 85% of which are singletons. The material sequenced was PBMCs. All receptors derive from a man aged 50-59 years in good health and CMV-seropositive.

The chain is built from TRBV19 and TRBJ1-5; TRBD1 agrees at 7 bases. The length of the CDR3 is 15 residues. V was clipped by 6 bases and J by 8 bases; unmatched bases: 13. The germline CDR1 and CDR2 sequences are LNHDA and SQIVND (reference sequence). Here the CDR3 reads CASRKTGSLVEPQHF. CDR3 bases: TGTGCCAGTAGAAAGACAGGGTCCCTGGTGGAGCCCCAGCATTTT.

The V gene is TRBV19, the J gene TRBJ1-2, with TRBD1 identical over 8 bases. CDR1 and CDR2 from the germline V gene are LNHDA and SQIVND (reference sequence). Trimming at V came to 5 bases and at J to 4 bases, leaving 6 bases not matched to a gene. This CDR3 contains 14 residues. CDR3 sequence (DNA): TGTGCCAGTAGTTTCACAGGGGGAGTCTATGGCTACACCTTC. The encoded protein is CASSFTGGVYGYTF.

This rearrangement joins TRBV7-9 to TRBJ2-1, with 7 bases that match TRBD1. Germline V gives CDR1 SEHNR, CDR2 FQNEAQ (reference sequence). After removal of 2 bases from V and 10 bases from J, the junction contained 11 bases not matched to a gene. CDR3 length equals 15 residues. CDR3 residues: CASSLPPTGPLEQFF. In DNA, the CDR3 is TGTGCCAGCAGCTTACCACCGACAGGGCCCTTGGAGCAGTTCTTC. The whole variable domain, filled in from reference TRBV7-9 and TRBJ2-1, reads DTGVSQNPRHKITKRGQNVTFRCDPISEHNRLYWYRQTLGQGPEFLTYFQNEAQLEKSRLLSDRFSAERPKGSFSTLEIQRTEQGDSAMYLCASSLPPTGPLEQFFGPGTRLTVL.

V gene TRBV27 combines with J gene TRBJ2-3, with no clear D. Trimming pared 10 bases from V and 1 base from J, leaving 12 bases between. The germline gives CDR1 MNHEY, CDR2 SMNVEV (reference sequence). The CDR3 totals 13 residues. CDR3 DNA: TGTGCCACCAAGAGTCTTGGCACAGATACGCAGTATTTT. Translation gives CATKSLGTDTQYF.

CDR3 in DNA: TGCGCCAGCAGCAGTCAGGGGCAGACGAACACTGAAGCTTTCTTT. Residues: CASSSQGQTNTEAFF. The J gene is TRBJ1-1, the V gene TRBV5-1; D might be TRBD1 (6 bases). CDR1 SGHRS and CDR2 YFSETQ come from the germline V gene. The V gene lost 4 bases and the J gene lost 1 base, with 14 bases spanning the gap. The CDR3 runs 15 residues.

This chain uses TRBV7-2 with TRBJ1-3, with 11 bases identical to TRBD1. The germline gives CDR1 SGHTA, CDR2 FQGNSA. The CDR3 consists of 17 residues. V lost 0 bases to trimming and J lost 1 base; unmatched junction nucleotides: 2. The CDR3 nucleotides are TGTGCCAGCAGCTTAGCGGGGACAGGGGGATCTGGAAACACCATATATTTT. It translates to CASSLAGTGGSGNTIYF.

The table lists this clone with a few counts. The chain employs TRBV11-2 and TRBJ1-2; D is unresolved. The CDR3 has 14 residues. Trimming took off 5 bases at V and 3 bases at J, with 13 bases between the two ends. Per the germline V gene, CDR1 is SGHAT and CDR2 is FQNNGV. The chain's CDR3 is CASSPRKGDYGYTF. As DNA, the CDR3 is TGTGCCAGCAGCCCACGTAAGGGAGACTATGGCTACACCTTC.

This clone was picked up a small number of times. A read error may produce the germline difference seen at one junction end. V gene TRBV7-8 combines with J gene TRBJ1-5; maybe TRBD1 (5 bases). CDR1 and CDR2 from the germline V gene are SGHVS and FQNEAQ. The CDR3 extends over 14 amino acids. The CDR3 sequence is CASSLAGLRQPQNF. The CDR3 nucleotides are TGTGCCAGCAGCTTAGCAGGGCTGAGACAGCCCCAGAATTTT. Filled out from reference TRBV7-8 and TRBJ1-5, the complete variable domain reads GAGVSQSPRYKVAKRGQDVALRCDPISGHVSLFWYQQALGQGPEFLTYFQNEAQLDKSGLPSDRFFAERPEGSVSTLKIQRTQQEDSAVYLCASSLAGLRQPQNFGDGTRLSIL.

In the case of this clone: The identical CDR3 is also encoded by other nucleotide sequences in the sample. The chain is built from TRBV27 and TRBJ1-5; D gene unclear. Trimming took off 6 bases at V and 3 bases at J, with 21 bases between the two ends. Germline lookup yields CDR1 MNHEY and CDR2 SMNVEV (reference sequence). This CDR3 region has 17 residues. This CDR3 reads CASSTILGTGFNQPQHF. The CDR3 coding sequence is TGTGCCAGCAGCACTATTTTAGGTACGGGGTTCAATCAGCCCCAGCATTTT.

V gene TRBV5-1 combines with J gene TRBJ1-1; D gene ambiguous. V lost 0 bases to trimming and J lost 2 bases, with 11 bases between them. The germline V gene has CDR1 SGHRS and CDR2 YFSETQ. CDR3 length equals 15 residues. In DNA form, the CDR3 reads TGCGCCAGCAGCTTGGCTGAGGGAAGAAACACTGAAGCTTTCTTT. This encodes CASSLAEGRNTEAFF.

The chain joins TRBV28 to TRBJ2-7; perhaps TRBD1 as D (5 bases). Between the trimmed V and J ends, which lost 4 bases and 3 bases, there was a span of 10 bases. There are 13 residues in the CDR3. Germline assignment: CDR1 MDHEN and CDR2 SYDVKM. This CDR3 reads CASSSLDNYEQYF. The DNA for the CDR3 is TGTGCCAGCAGTTCCCTGGACAACTACGAGCAGTACTTC.

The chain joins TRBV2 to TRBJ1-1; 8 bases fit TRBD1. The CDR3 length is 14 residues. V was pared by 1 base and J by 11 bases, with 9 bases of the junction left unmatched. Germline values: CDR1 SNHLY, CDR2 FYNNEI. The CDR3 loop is CASSEVPGGPRAFF. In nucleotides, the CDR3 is TGTGCCAGCAGTGAAGTTCCAGGGGGCCCGAGGGCTTTCTTT.

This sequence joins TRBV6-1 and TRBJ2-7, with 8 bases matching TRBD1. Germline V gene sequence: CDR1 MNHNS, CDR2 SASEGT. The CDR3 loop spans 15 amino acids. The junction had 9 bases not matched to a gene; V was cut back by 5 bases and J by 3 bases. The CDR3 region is CASSSPGTGGYEQYF. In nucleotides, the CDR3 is TGTGCCAGCAGTTCTCCGGGGACAGGCGGCTACGAGCAGTACTTC.

The CDR3 DNA follows: TGCGCCAGCAGAAAGGCCGGGGTCGGGGAGCTGTTTTTT. This gives the protein CASRKAGVGELFF. This chain joins TRBV5-1 and TRBJ2-2, with D maybe TRBD2 (5 bases). The CDR3 is 13 amino acids. V gave up 5 bases and J gave up 7 bases, with 12 bases separating them. CDR1 is SGHRS, CDR2 YFSETQ, per germline.

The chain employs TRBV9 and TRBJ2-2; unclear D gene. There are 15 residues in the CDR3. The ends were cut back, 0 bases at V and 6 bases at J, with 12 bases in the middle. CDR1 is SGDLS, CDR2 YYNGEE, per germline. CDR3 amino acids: CASSVATSGPGELFF. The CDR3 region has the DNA TGTGCCAGCAGCGTAGCTACTTCGGGTCCCGGGGAGCTGTTTTTT. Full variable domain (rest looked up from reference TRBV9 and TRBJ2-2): DSGVTQTPKHLITATGQRVTLRCSPRSGDLSVYWYQQSLDQGLQFLIQYYNGEERAKGNILERFSAQQFPDLHSELNLSSLELGDSALYFCASSVATSGPGELFFGEGSRLTVL.

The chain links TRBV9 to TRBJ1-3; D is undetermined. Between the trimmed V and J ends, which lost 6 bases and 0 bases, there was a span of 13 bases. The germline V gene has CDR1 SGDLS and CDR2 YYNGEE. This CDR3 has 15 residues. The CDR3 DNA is TGTGCCAGCAATGAGGGTTCCATCTCTGGAAACACCATATATTTT. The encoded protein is CASNEGSISGNTIYF.

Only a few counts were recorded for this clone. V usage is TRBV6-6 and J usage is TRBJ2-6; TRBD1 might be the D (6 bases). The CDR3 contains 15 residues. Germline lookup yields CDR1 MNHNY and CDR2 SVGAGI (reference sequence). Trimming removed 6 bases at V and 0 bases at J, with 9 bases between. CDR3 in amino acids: CASSRDNSGANVLTF. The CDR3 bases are TGTGCCAGCAGCCGGGACAACTCTGGGGCCAACGTCCTGACTTTC.

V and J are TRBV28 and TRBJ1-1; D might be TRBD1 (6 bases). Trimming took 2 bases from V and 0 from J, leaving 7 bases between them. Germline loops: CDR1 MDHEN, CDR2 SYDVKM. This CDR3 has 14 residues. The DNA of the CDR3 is TGTGCCAGCAGTTTAACAGGGTTGAACACTGAAGCTTTCTTT. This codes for CASSLTGLNTEAFF.

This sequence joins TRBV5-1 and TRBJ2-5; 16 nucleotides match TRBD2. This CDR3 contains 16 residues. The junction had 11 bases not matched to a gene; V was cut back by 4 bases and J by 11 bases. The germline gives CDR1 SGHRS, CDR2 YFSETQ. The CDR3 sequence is CASSPTGTSGGAKQYF. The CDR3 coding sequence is TGCGCCAGCAGCCCGACCGGGACTAGCGGGGGGGCTAAGCAGTACTTC.

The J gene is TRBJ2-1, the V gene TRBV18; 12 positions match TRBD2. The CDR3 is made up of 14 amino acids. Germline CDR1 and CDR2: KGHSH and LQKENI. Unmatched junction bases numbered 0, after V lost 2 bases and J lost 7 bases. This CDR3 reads CASSPGLAGNEQFF. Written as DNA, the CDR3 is TGTGCCAGCTCACCAGGACTAGCGGGGAATGAGCAGTTCTTC.

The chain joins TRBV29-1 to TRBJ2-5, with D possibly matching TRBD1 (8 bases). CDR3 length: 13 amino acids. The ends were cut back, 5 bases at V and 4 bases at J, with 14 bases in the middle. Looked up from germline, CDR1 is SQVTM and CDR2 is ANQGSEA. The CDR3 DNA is TGCAGCGTTACACAGGGGGGGAGAGAGACCCAGTACTTC. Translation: CSVTQGGRETQYF.